This TCR beta chain was recorded in a study of cytomegalovirus exposure and HLA in healthy donors. The PCR made use of 60 Vbeta and 13 Jbeta primers. TCRdb keeps only in-frame clones here, not all; method: immunoSEQ multiplex PCR. The table has approximately 160,000 clones, 65% to 80% seen once. Per germline, CDR1 MGHRA and CDR2 YSYEKL. Between the trimmed V and J ends, which lost 4 bases and 5 bases, there was a span of 21 bases. The CDR3 contains 17 residues. In this sample, this clone turned up a few times. Its antigen is not known. Study results and caveats: Being productive about 90% or about 30% of the time was typical of most TCR beta V segments in an earlier analysis. Common viral pathogens were later found to be apparently linked to several of the most significant clusters.

Sample: PBMCs. This TCR derives from a man between 18 and 29 years old in good health and CMV-seropositive. V is TRBV4-1 and J is TRBJ1-5; D is unclear. The CDR3 region is CASSPGEVVRFDQPQHF. DNA for the CDR3: TGCGCCAGCAGCCCCGGCGAAGTCGTCAGGTTTGATCAGCCCCAGCATTTT.